This is a list of T cell receptor beta chains from one sample in a study of chemoradiotherapy in HPV16-positive cancers. TCRdb's table, derived via immunoSEQ multiplex PCR, lists solely in-frame clones and lacks some. The data hold about 53,000 clones, with roughly nine tenths observed a single time. The source was blood, collected from a patient who underwent chemoradiotherapy. These receptors originate from a human donor with HPV-associated anogenital cancer. The CDR3 runs from the conserved cysteine through the conserved F or W. Fields, in order: D gene, J gene, V gene, clone size, CDR3 length, CDR3 protein, CDR3 DNA. A D gene is named only where the DNA matches it firmly. Size values are once, few and many counts, or a class for expanded clones, and some rows have none.

d_gene: -
j_gene: TRBJ2-4
v_gene: TRBV5-6
abundance: once
len: 11
CDR3aa: CASSLGRESFF
CDR3nt: TGTGCCAGCAGCTTAGGCAGGGAATCGTTCTTC

d_gene: TRBD1
j_gene: TRBJ2-5
v_gene: TRBV7-2
abundance: -
len: 14
CDR3aa: CASSARTGGETQYF
CDR3nt: TGTGCCAGCAGCGCTCGGACAGGGGGGGAGACCCAGTACTTC

d_gene: -
j_gene: TRBJ1-1
v_gene: TRBV27
abundance: few
len: 15
CDR3aa: CASSYLGGENTEAFF
CDR3nt: TGTGCCAGCAGTTACTTAGGGGGGGAGAACACTGAAGCTTTCTTT

d_gene: TRBD1
j_gene: TRBJ1-5
v_gene: TRBV2
abundance: -
len: 15
CDR3aa: CASSDRTGGFQPQHF
CDR3nt: TGTGCCAGCAGTGATCGGACAGGGGGCTTTCAGCCCCAGCATTTT

d_gene: TRBD1
j_gene: TRBJ2-7
v_gene: TRBV7-2
abundance: -
len: 18
CDR3aa: CASSLGWGQGLHSYEQYF
CDR3nt: TGTGCCAGCAGCTTAGGTTGGGGACAGGGCCTCCACTCCTACGAGCAGTACTTC

d_gene: TRBD2
j_gene: TRBJ2-2
v_gene: TRBV5-4
abundance: -
len: 16
CDR3aa: CASSSQSGANTGELFF
CDR3nt: TGTGCCAGCAGCTCACAGAGCGGGGCGAACACCGGGGAGCTGTTTTTT

d_gene: -
j_gene: TRBJ1-1
v_gene: TRBV19
abundance: once
len: 12
CDR3aa: CASRGRGTEAFF
CDR3nt: TGTGCCAGTAGGGGCCGGGGAACTGAAGCTTTCTTT

d_gene: TRBD2
j_gene: TRBJ2-1
v_gene: TRBV19
abundance: -
len: 13
CDR3aa: CAIRGGSYNEQFF
CDR3nt: TGTGCCATTCGGGGGGGCTCCTACAATGAGCAGTTCTTC

d_gene: TRBD1
j_gene: TRBJ1-3
v_gene: TRBV19
abundance: -
len: 13
CDR3aa: CASRQGPGNTIYF
CDR3nt: TGTGCCAGTCGACAGGGACCTGGAAACACCATATATTTT

d_gene: TRBD2
j_gene: TRBJ2-7
v_gene: TRBV5-1
abundance: -
len: 14
CDR3aa: CASSPGTRAYEQYF
CDR3nt: TGCGCCAGCAGCCCCGGGACTAGAGCCTACGAGCAGTACTTC

d_gene: -
j_gene: TRBJ1-5
v_gene: TRBV27
abundance: -
len: 13
CDR3aa: CASSRLSNQPQHF
CDR3nt: TGTGCCAGCAGTAGGTTGAGCAATCAGCCCCAGCATTTT

d_gene: -
j_gene: TRBJ2-3
v_gene: TRBV7-2
abundance: -
len: 13
CDR3aa: CASSWALRDTQYF
CDR3nt: TGTGCCAGCAGTTGGGCTTTGAGAGATACGCAGTATTTT

d_gene: -
j_gene: TRBJ2-3
v_gene: TRBV4-3
abundance: -
len: 16
CDR3aa: CASSQGPGTSTDTQYF
CDR3nt: TGCGCCAGCAGCCAAGGGCCGGGGACTAGCACAGATACGCAGTATTTT

d_gene: TRBD1
j_gene: TRBJ1-1
v_gene: TRBV15
abundance: -
len: 15
CDR3aa: CATSRDTGGRTEAFF
CDR3nt: TGTGCCACCAGCAGAGATACAGGGGGTAGGACTGAAGCTTTCTTT

d_gene: -
j_gene: TRBJ2-5
v_gene: TRBV5-6
abundance: -
len: 14
CDR3aa: CASSLVRVRETQYF
CDR3nt: TGTGCCAGCAGCTTGGTCAGGGTCCGAGAGACCCAGTACTTC

d_gene: TRBD1
j_gene: TRBJ1-1
v_gene: TRBV6-5
abundance: few
len: 12
CDR3aa: CASSKGQGKAFF
CDR3nt: TGTGCCAGCAGTAAGGGACAGGGAAAAGCTTTCTTT

d_gene: TRBD1
j_gene: TRBJ2-7
v_gene: TRBV7-2
abundance: -
len: 15
CDR3aa: CASSPAGTGRYEQYF
CDR3nt: TGTGCCAGCAGCCCGGCCGGGACAGGGAGATACGAGCAGTACTTC

d_gene: -
j_gene: TRBJ2-7
v_gene: TRBV7-2
abundance: -
len: 10
CDR3aa: CASSLAQASF
CDR3nt: TGTGCCAGCAGCTTAGCGCAGGCCTCCTTC

d_gene: TRBD2
j_gene: TRBJ2-5
v_gene: TRBV2
abundance: -
len: 14
CDR3aa: CASIWGRGQETQYF
CDR3nt: TGTGCCAGCATATGGGGGAGGGGTCAAGAGACCCAGTACTTC

d_gene: -
j_gene: TRBJ1-3
v_gene: TRBV21-1
abundance: -
len: 17
CDR3aa: CASSKGQGHYSGNTIYF
CDR3nt: TGTGCCAGCAGCAAGGGACAGGGTCATTACTCTGGAAACACCATATATTTT

d_gene: -
j_gene: TRBJ2-1
v_gene: TRBV11-3
abundance: once
len: 15
CDR3aa: CASSLIGQGGNEQFF
CDR3nt: TGTGCCAGCAGCTTAATCGGGCAGGGCGGTAATGAGCAGTTCTTC

d_gene: -
j_gene: TRBJ2-5
v_gene: TRBV5-1
abundance: -
len: 14
CDR3aa: CASSRDGLQETQYF
CDR3nt: TGCGCCAGCAGCCGGGACGGTTTACAAGAGACCCAGTACTTC

d_gene: TRBD2
j_gene: TRBJ2-2
v_gene: TRBV4-3
abundance: -
len: 17
CDR3aa: CASSQASGGPSTGELFF
CDR3nt: TGCGCCAGCAGCCAAGCCAGCGGGGGGCCGAGCACCGGGGAGCTGTTTTTT

d_gene: -
j_gene: TRBJ1-2
v_gene: TRBV6-5
abundance: few
len: 15
CDR3aa: CASSYSGGAGYGYTF
CDR3nt: TGTGCCAGCAGTTACTCGGGGGGGGCTGGCTATGGCTACACCTTC

d_gene: -
j_gene: TRBJ2-2
v_gene: TRBV25-1
abundance: -
len: 14
CDR3aa: CASSEPYEAGELFF
CDR3nt: TGTGCCAGCAGTGAACCTTATGAAGCCGGGGAGCTGTTTTTT

d_gene: -
j_gene: TRBJ2-5
v_gene: TRBV5-4
abundance: -
len: 13
CDR3aa: CASSLVQGQTQYF
CDR3nt: TGTGCCAGCAGCTTGGTGCAGGGCCAGACCCAGTACTTC

d_gene: TRBD1
j_gene: TRBJ1-3
v_gene: TRBV6-6
abundance: -
len: 16
CDR3aa: CASSYPGQGVGNTIYF
CDR3nt: TGTGCCAGCAGTTACCCCGGACAGGGGGTTGGAAACACCATATATTTT

d_gene: -
j_gene: TRBJ2-2
v_gene: TRBV5-4
abundance: -
len: 14
CDR3aa: CASSLDRNTGELFF
CDR3nt: TGTGCCAGCAGCCTGGACAGGAACACCGGGGAGCTGTTTTTT

d_gene: -
j_gene: TRBJ2-3
v_gene: TRBV7-3
abundance: -
len: 16
CDR3aa: CASSPGARRGTDTQYF
CDR3nt: TGTGCCAGCAGCCCGGGGGCCAGGAGGGGCACAGATACGCAGTATTTT

d_gene: -
j_gene: TRBJ2-3
v_gene: TRBV5-5
abundance: -
len: 17
CDR3aa: CASSLRAGRNIPDTQYF
CDR3nt: TGTGCCAGCAGCCTTCGGGCCGGCAGGAACATTCCGGATACGCAGTATTTT

d_gene: -
j_gene: TRBJ2-3
v_gene: TRBV4-3
abundance: -
len: 15
CDR3aa: CASSQGHLSTDTQYF
CDR3nt: TGCGCCAGCAGCCAAGGACACCTGTCCACAGATACGCAGTATTTT

d_gene: TRBD1
j_gene: TRBJ1-2
v_gene: TRBV29-1
abundance: -
len: 13
CDR3aa: CSAHPGGEKGYTF
CDR3nt: TGCAGTGCACATCCAGGGGGCGAAAAAGGCTACACCTTC

d_gene: -
j_gene: TRBJ1-5
v_gene: TRBV19
abundance: -
len: 14
CDR3aa: CASGGSYSNQPQHF
CDR3nt: TGTGCCAGTGGGGGAAGTTATAGCAATCAGCCCCAGCATTTT

d_gene: -
j_gene: TRBJ2-3
v_gene: TRBV5-6
abundance: -
len: 14
CDR3aa: CASKGGGDPDTQYF
CDR3nt: TGTGCCTCCAAGGGAGGGGGGGACCCAGATACGCAGTATTTT

d_gene: TRBD2
j_gene: TRBJ2-5
v_gene: TRBV30
abundance: -
len: 17
CDR3aa: CAWSGAAGGGYQETQYF
CDR3nt: TGTGCCTGGAGTGGAGCCGCCGGGGGGGGGTACCAAGAGACCCAGTACTTC

d_gene: -
j_gene: TRBJ2-3
v_gene: TRBV25-1
abundance: -
len: 12
CDR3aa: CASSFQADTQYF
CDR3nt: TGTGCCAGCTCGTTCCAGGCAGATACGCAGTATTTT

d_gene: -
j_gene: TRBJ1-1
v_gene: TRBV6-1
abundance: -
len: 13
CDR3aa: CASTESRNTEAFF
CDR3nt: TGTGCCAGCACGGAAAGCAGGAACACTGAAGCTTTCTTT

d_gene: -
j_gene: TRBJ1-6
v_gene: TRBV30
abundance: -
len: 14
CDR3aa: CAWNTHGENSPLHF
CDR3nt: TGTGCCTGGAACACCCACGGCGAGAATTCACCCCTCCACTTT

d_gene: -
j_gene: TRBJ2-7
v_gene: TRBV29-1
abundance: -
len: 11
CDR3aa: CSVARGEEQYF
CDR3nt: TGCAGCGTTGCGCGCGGGGAGGAGCAGTACTTC

d_gene: -
j_gene: TRBJ2-7
v_gene: TRBV10-2
abundance: -
len: 14
CDR3aa: CASYDGHPPYEQYF
CDR3nt: TGCGCCAGCTACGATGGACACCCACCCTACGAGCAGTACTTC

d_gene: -
j_gene: TRBJ2-5
v_gene: TRBV19
abundance: -
len: 16
CDR3aa: CASSNSAWATRETQYF
CDR3nt: TGTGCCAGTAGTAATTCCGCATGGGCGACAAGGGAGACCCAGTACTTC

d_gene: -
j_gene: TRBJ2-5
v_gene: TRBV5-4
abundance: -
len: 15
CDR3aa: CASSSYRGRQETQYF
CDR3nt: TGTGCCAGCAGCTCGTATCGTGGACGCCAAGAGACCCAGTACTTC

d_gene: TRBD2
j_gene: TRBJ2-2
v_gene: TRBV6-5
abundance: -
len: 14
CDR3aa: CASSYSRGSGELFF
CDR3nt: TGTGCCAGCAGTTACTCGCGGGGGTCCGGGGAGCTGTTTTTT

d_gene: TRBD2
j_gene: TRBJ2-5
v_gene: TRBV7-2
abundance: -
len: 16
CDR3aa: CASSLAGLADQETQYF
CDR3nt: TGTGCCAGCAGCTTAGCGGGACTAGCGGACCAAGAGACCCAGTACTTC

d_gene: TRBD2
j_gene: TRBJ2-1
v_gene: TRBV7-2
abundance: -
len: 16
CDR3aa: CASSLRLAGGQDEQFF
CDR3nt: TGTGCCAGCAGCCTCCGACTAGCGGGGGGGCAGGATGAGCAGTTCTTC

d_gene: TRBD1
j_gene: TRBJ2-7
v_gene: TRBV6-5
abundance: once
len: 15
CDR3aa: CASSVGTGISYEQYF
CDR3nt: TGTGCCAGCAGTGTCGGGACAGGGATTTCCTACGAGCAGTACTTC

d_gene: TRBD2
j_gene: TRBJ2-3
v_gene: TRBV5-4
abundance: -
len: 17
CDR3aa: CASTSGLAGASTDTQYF
CDR3nt: TGTGCCAGCACCTCGGGACTAGCGGGAGCTAGCACAGATACGCAGTATTTT

d_gene: -
j_gene: TRBJ1-1
v_gene: TRBV10-1
abundance: once
len: 14
CDR3aa: CASSERPADTEAFF
CDR3nt: TGCGCCAGCAGTGAAAGGCCGGCGGACACTGAAGCTTTCTTT

d_gene: -
j_gene: TRBJ2-2
v_gene: TRBV6-5
abundance: -
len: 14
CDR3aa: CASSPPVVTGELFF
CDR3nt: TGTGCCAGCAGTCCCCCCGTAGTAACCGGGGAGCTGTTTTTT

d_gene: -
j_gene: TRBJ2-2
v_gene: TRBV28
abundance: -
len: 14
CDR3aa: CASSLSLVSGGLFF
CDR3nt: TGTGCCAGCAGTTTATCCTTAGTTAGCGGAGGGCTGTTTTTT

d_gene: -
j_gene: TRBJ1-1
v_gene: TRBV2
abundance: -
len: 13
CDR3aa: CASFPRRDTEAFF
CDR3nt: TGTGCCAGCTTTCCCCGAAGAGACACTGAAGCTTTCTTT

d_gene: -
j_gene: TRBJ2-7
v_gene: TRBV29-1
abundance: -
len: 15
CDR3aa: CSVHSGAIGSYEQYF
CDR3nt: TGCAGCGTTCATTCCGGGGCCATCGGATCCTACGAGCAGTACTTC

d_gene: -
j_gene: TRBJ1-1
v_gene: TRBV7-6
abundance: once
len: 15
CDR3aa: CASSLGEQRNTEAFF
CDR3nt: TGTGCCAGCAGCTTAGGCGAACAGAGGAACACTGAAGCTTTCTTT

d_gene: -
j_gene: TRBJ1-1
v_gene: TRBV29-1
abundance: -
len: 15
CDR3aa: CSVEVVGDMNTEAFF
CDR3nt: TGCAGCGTTGAAGTGGTCGGTGACATGAACACTGAAGCTTTCTTT

d_gene: -
j_gene: TRBJ2-3
v_gene: TRBV30
abundance: -
len: 13
CDR3aa: CAWSVPLLGTQYF
CDR3nt: TGTGCCTGGAGTGTGCCCCTTCTTGGTACGCAGTATTTT